Listed below are T cell receptor beta chains from one sample, sequenced in a study of cytotoxic CD8 clonotypes in ibrutinib-treated CLL. Libraries were prepared by immunoSEQ multiplex PCR; TCRdb keeps only in-frame clonotypes and omits some of them. The data contain some 92,000 clones, roughly three quarters of them singletons. Here the sequenced sample was PBMCs, taken after 24 months of ibrutinib treatment. The receptors here all came from a human donor with chronic lymphocytic leukemia. CDR3s leave out the opening cysteine and the closing phenylalanine or tryptophan.

CDR3: ASSLARDGKLF
V: TRBV11-1
J: TRBJ1-4

CDR3: ASSLDSHNEQF
V: TRBV5-8
J: TRBJ2-1

CDR3: ASSKAEREFDEQY
V: TRBV21-1
J: TRBJ2-7

CDR3: ASSGGGLKFGYT
V: TRBV2
J: TRBJ1-2

CDR3: ASSLVTSGASSYEQY
V: TRBV7-2
J: TRBJ2-7

CDR3: ASSPQLRTAVSWYEQY
V: TRBV27
J: TRBJ2-7

CDR3: ASSLAQVNEQF
V: TRBV7-2
J: TRBJ2-1

CDR3: ASSYSIPPPGELF
V: TRBV6-5
J: TRBJ2-2

CDR3: ASSLGLGNPYNEQF
V: TRBV7-9
J: TRBJ2-1

CDR3: ASSELRDSGLMNTEAF
V: TRBV7-3
J: TRBJ1-1

CDR3: ASSQVNLGKY
V: TRBV14
J: TRBJ2-5